Below are 18 T cell receptor beta chains sequenced from a single sample in a study of metastatic and nonmetastatic thyroid tumors (dated by TCRdb to the early 2020s). The library relied on PCR. Sequencing was carried out with an Illumina HiSeq 4000. TCRdb trimmed public reads at Q25 via fastp, called clones via MiXCR and kept in-frame beta chains. This sample lists fewer than 16,000 clones; roughly a quarter were detected once. Around 7.7% of the sample is in the top ten clones. None of the patients had been given any treatment before thyroid surgery. The sequenced material came from tumor tissue. Every receptor here comes from a female donor with papillary thyroid cancer or a benign thyroid nodule (not recorded which). Some clones in this sample may be carry-over from other donors' samples.

The chain recombines TRBV6-9 with TRBJ1-1; possibly TRBD1 for D (5 bases). V was cut by 4 bases and J by 0 bases, with 12 bases left in between. Germline values: CDR1 MNHGY, CDR2 SVAAGI. CDR3 size: 15 residues. The CDR3 DNA follows: TGTGCCAGCAGTTCTTCAGGGTTCATGAACACTGAAGCTTTCTTT. Translation gives CASSSSGFMNTEAFF.

The chain couples TRBV9 to TRBJ2-1; possible D gene TRBD2, 6 bases. The V gene lost 2 bases and the J gene lost 9 bases, with 18 bases spanning the gap. This CDR3 spans 15 amino acids. Looked up from germline, CDR1 is SGDLS and CDR2 is YYNGEE. The CDR3: CASSVAEGLVGEQFF. CDR3 DNA sequence: TGTGCCAGCAGCGTTGCGGAGGGCCTAGTAGGTGAGCAGTTCTTC.

The table lists this clone with many counts. The chain uses TRBV7-8 and TRBJ2-3; TRBD2 matches at 11 bases. Trimming cost V 3 bases and J 5 bases; bases outside gene matches: 7. The CDR3 spans 16 residues. Germline lookup yields CDR1 SGHVS and CDR2 FQNEAQ. The CDR3: CASSLRLAGLGDTQYF. CDR3 in DNA: TGTGCCAGCAGCTTGAGACTAGCGGGGCTGGGAGATACGCAGTATTTT.

This clone was counted many times. V and J are TRBV9 and TRBJ1-6; the match to TRBD1 covers 9 bases. This CDR3 has 17 residues. Looked up from germline, CDR1 is SGDLS and CDR2 is YYNGEE. The ends lost 3 bases at V and 7 bases at J; junction bases unmatched: 11. In DNA, the CDR3 is TGTGCCAGCAGCGAGGGGGACAGGGATGTAGGGAATTCACCCCTCCACTTT. As protein: CASSEGDRDVGNSPLHF.

The V and J genes are TRBV11-2 and TRBJ2-7; D gene uncertain. Trimming pared 0 bases from V and 1 base from J, leaving 4 bases between. Germline loops: CDR1 SGHAT, CDR2 FQNNGV. The CDR3 loop spans 13 amino acids. The CDR3 reads CASSLEASYEQYF. For the CDR3, the DNA is TGTGCCAGCAGCTTAGAGGCATCCTACGAGCAGTACTTC.

This clone was seen at least ten times. The rearrangement joins TRBV3-1 to TRBJ2-1; 7 positions match TRBD2. V lost 1 base to trimming and J lost 3 bases; unmatched junction nucleotides: 3. Germline V gives CDR1 LGHDT, CDR2 YNNKEL (reference sequence). The CDR3 runs 15 residues. CDR3 nucleotides: TGTGCCAGCAGCCAAGCTAGCGGAATCTACAATGAGCAGTTCTTC. As protein: CASSQASGIYNEQFF.

This chain connects TRBV5-1 to TRBJ1-2, with 7 positions matching TRBD1. With 5 bases clipped from V and 8 bases from J, the junction kept 9 bases outside the gene matches. The CDR3 sequence is 13 residues long. The germline V gene has CDR1 SGHRS and CDR2 YFSETQ. The CDR3 bases are TGCGCCAGCAGGATAGGGGGCGTGGAGGGCTACACCTTC. Translation gives CASRIGGVEGYTF.

This sequence joins TRBV12-3 or TRBV12-4 and TRBJ2-7; 8 bases map to TRBD1. Losses at the gene ends were 4 bases for V and 3 bases for J; bases not matched to a gene: 5. This CDR3 has 14 amino acids. Written as DNA, the CDR3 is TGTGCCAGCAGTTGGCAGGGGGCCGTCTACGAGCAGTACTTC. This gives the protein CASSWQGAVYEQYF.

This clone has just a few counts. J is TRBJ2-7 and V is TRBV27; TRBD1 matches 8 bases. CDR3 size: 15 residues. CDR1 and CDR2 (germline): MNHEY, SMNVEV (reference sequence). With 5 bases clipped from V and 5 bases from J, the junction kept 11 bases outside the gene matches. In DNA form, the CDR3 reads TGTGCCAGCAGTACGACAGGGGCTCATATACACGAGCAGTACTTC. It is translated as CASSTTGAHIHEQYF.

The V gene is TRBV7-3, the J gene TRBJ2-7; TRBD2 agrees at 10 bases. Germline assignment: CDR1 SGHTA and CDR2 FQGTGA. The CDR3 totals 14 residues. The J segment lost 2 bases and the V segment lost 5 bases, leaving 3 bases of the junction unmatched. The CDR3 is CASSPSGGTYEQYF. Here the CDR3 DNA reads TGTGCCAGCAGCCCTAGCGGGGGTACCTACGAGCAGTACTTC.

The V gene is TRBV20-1, the J gene TRBJ2-7; 12 bases match TRBD1. The CDR3 is 14 amino acids. The germline gives CDR1 DFQATT, CDR2 SNEGSKA (reference sequence). Trimming took 6 bases from V and 3 from J; bases not matched to a gene: 6. Here the CDR3 DNA reads TGCAGTGCACCGGGACAGGGGGCGGACTACGAGCAGTACTTC. Translating it yields CSAPGQGADYEQYF.

This clone occurred many times. The V gene is TRBV20-1, the J gene TRBJ2-7; 14 bases are a match to TRBD2. V gave up 0 bases and J gave up 0 bases; unmatched junction bases: 13. The CDR3 runs 20 residues. The germline gives CDR1 DFQATT, CDR2 SNEGSKA (reference sequence). The CDR3 coding sequence is TGCAGTGCTAGAGATGAGATTGGACTAGCGGGAGGTTGGGACTCCTACGAGCAGTACTTC. Protein sequence: CSARDEIGLAGGWDSYEQYF.

CDR3 protein: CSARLLGRDDYEQYF. The CDR3 coding sequence is TGCAGTGCTAGGTTATTGGGCAGGGATGACTACGAGCAGTACTTC. The chain carries TRBV20-1 and TRBJ2-7; D is possibly TRBD1 (5 bases). V was shortened by 3 bases and J by 3 bases, with 18 bases between the two germline ends. This CDR3 contains 15 residues. The germline gives CDR1 DFQATT, CDR2 SNEGSKA (reference sequence).

In nucleotides, the CDR3 is TGTGCCAGTTGGGGACTAACGGCGAACACCGGGGAGCTGTTTTTT. It translates to CASWGLTANTGELFF. The chain is built from TRBV6-1 and TRBJ2-2; TRBD2 agrees at 7 bases. The CDR3 spans 15 residues. Germline V gives CDR1 MNHNS, CDR2 SASEGT. V lost 9 bases to trimming and J lost 0 bases; unmatched junction nucleotides: 7.

The chain joins TRBV20-1 to TRBJ1-2, with D hard to call. This CDR3 has 12 residues. Between the trimmed V and J ends, which lost 5 bases and 0 bases, there was a span of 7 bases. CDR1 is DFQATT and CDR2 is SNEGSKA in the germline V gene (reference sequence). DNA of the CDR3: TGCAGTGCTCTGGAGACTAACTATGGCTACACCTTC. Translation gives CSALETNYGYTF.

This clone was picked up many times. The rearrangement joins TRBV9 to TRBJ1-4; D remains ambiguous. Germline V gene sequence: CDR1 SGDLS, CDR2 YYNGEE. The CDR3 totals 15 residues. V was pared by 3 bases and J by 3 bases, with 12 bases between. In DNA, the CDR3 is TGTGCCAGCAGCGAAGAAGGAGGATCTAATGAAAAACTGTTTTTT. This translates into CASSEEGGSNEKLFF.

Note on this clone: Given a much more abundant clone one base away, this may be a read error. V and J are TRBV5-4 and TRBJ2-1; 8 bases match TRBD2. Germline V lookup: CDR1 SGHNT, CDR2 YYREEE (reference sequence). CDR3 size: 15 residues. CDR3 region: CASSSAGDSYNGQFF. The CDR3 DNA reads as TGTGCCAGCAGCTCAGCGGGAGACTCCTACAATGGGCAGTTCTTC.

This clone was detected only once. The chain combines TRBV30 with TRBJ1-1; D unresolved. The length of the CDR3 is 13 residues. Germline assignment: CDR1 GTSNPN and CDR2 SVGIG (reference sequence). With 2 bases removed from V and 4 bases from J, the gap between germline ends came to 11 bases. The CDR3 spells CAWSIQEGTEAFF. The CDR3 DNA reads as TGTGCCTGGAGTATTCAAGAAGGCACTGAAGCTTTCTTT.